This T cell receptor (beta chain) came from a study of siplizumab effects on memory and regulatory T cells. TCRdb keeps only in-frame clones here, not all; method: immunoSEQ multiplex PCR. This sample has over 90,000 clones, with 90% to 95% found just once. The V segment lost 2 bases and the J segment 0 bases; nucleotides outside the gene matches: 4. Germline CDR1 is SGHRS and CDR2 is YFSETQ. The CDR3 has 16 amino acids. The TCR sequence derives from a human donor in good health. Material for sequencing was CD4+ T cells sorted from blood. The V call is TRBV5-1, the J call TRBJ1-1, with 10 bases that match TRBD1. The CDR3 coding sequence is TGCGCCAGCAGCTTAGGTGGGACAGGGGTGAACACTGAAGCTTTCTTT. This gives the protein CASSLGGTGVNTEAFF.